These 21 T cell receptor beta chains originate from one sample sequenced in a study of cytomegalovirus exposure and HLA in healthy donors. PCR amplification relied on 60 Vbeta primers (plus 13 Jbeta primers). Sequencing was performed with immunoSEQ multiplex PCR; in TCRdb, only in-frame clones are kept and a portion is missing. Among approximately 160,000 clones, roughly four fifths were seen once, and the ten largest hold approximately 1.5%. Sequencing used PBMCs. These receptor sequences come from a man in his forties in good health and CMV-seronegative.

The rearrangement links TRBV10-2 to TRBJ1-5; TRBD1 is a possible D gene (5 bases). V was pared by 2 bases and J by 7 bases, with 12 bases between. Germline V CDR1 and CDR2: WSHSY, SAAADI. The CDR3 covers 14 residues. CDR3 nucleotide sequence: TGCGCCAGCAGTGAGACAGGAAATAGCCAGCCCCAGCATTTT. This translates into CASSETGNSQPQHF.

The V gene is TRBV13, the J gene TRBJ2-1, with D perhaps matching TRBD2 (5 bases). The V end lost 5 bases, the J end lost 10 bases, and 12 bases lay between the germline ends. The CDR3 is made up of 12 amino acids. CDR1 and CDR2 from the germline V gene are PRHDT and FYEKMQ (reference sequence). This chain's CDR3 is CASSPSSWEQFF. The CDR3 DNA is TGTGCCAGCAGCCCTAGCAGTTGGGAGCAGTTCTTC.

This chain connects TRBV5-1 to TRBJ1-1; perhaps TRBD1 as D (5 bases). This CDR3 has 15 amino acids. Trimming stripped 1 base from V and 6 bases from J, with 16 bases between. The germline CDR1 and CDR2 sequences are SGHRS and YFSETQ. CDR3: CASSLLDRGGSEAFF. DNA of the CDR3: TGCGCCAGCAGCTTGTTAGATAGGGGAGGGTCTGAAGCTTTCTTT.

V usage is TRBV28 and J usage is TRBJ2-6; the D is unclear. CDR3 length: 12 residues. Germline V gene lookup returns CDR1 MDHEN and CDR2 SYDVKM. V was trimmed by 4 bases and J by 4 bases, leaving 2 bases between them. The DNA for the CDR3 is TGTGCCAGCAGTTCGGGGGCCAACGTCCTGACTTTC. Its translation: CASSSGANVLTF.

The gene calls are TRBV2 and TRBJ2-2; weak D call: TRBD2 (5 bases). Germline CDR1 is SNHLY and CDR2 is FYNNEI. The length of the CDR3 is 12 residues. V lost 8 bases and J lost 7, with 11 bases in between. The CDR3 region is CASRIEGGELFF. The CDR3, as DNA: TGTGCCAGCCGGATTGAGGGCGGGGAGCTGTTTTTT.

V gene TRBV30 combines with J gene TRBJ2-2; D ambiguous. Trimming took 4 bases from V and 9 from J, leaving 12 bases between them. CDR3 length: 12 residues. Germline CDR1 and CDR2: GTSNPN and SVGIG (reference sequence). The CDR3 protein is CAWMPGSRELFF. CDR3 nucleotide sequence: TGTGCCTGGATGCCCGGGTCCCGGGAGCTGTTTTTT. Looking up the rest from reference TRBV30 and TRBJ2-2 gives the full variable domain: SQTIHQWPATLVQPVGSPLSLECTVEGTSNPNLYWYRQAAGRGLQLLFYSVGIGQISSEVPQNLSASRPQDRQFILSSKKLLLSDSGFYLCAWMPGSRELFFGEGSRLTVL.

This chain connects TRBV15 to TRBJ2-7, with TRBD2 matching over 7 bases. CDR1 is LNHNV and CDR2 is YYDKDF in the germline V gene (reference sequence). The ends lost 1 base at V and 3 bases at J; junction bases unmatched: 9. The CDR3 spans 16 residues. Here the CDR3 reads CATSRGVVGRNYEQYV. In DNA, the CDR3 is TGTGCCACCAGCAGAGGGGTCGTCGGGAGGAACTACGAGCAGTACGTC.

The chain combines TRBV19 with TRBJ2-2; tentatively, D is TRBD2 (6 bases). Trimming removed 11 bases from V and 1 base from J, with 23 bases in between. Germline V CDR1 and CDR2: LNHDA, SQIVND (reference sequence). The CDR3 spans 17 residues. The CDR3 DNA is TGTGCCTCCACGAGTGGGGGGACCCTGGGGAACACCGGGGAGCTGTTTTTT. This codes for CASTSGGTLGNTGELFF.

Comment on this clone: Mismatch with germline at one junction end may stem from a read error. The CDR3 loop reads CASSVNTWTSARVSYNEQFF. The CDR3 DNA follows: TGTGCTAGCAGCGTCAACACGTGGACTAGCGCTAGGGTATCCTACAATGAGCAGTTCTTC. The chain couples TRBV7-7 to TRBJ2-1, with TRBD2 matching over 9 bases. This CDR3 comprises 20 residues. In germline, CDR1 is SSHAT, CDR2 FNYEAQ (reference sequence).

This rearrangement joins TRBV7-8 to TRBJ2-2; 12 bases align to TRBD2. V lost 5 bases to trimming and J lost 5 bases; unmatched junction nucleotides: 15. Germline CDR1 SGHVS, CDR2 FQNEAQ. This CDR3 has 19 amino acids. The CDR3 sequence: CASSLRRTGLAGGTGELFF. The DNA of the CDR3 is TGTGCCAGCAGCCTAAGGCGGACAGGCCTAGCGGGAGGGACCGGGGAGCTGTTTTTT.

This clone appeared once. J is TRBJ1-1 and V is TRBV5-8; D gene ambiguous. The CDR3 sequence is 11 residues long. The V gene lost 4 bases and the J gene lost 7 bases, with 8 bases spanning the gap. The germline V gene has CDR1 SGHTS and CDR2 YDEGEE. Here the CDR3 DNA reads TGTGCCAGCAGCGAAACACGTGAAGCTTTCTTT. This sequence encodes CASSETREAFF.

The CDR3 DNA is TGTGCCAGCAGCTTAAAGGATGAGGGAGGGACCTACGAGCAGTACGTC. It translates to CASSLKDEGGTYEQYV. V is TRBV7-3 and J is TRBJ2-7; TRBD2 matches 7 bases. CDR1 is SGHTA and CDR2 is FQGTGA in the germline V gene. The V gene end was trimmed by 1 base and the J gene end by 2 bases; junction bases not matched to a gene: 8. The CDR3 loop spans 16 amino acids.

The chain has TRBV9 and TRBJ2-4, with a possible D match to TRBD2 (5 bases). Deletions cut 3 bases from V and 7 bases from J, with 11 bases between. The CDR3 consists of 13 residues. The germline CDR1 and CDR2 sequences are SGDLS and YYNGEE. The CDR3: CASSDTTGNIQYF. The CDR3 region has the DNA TGTGCCAGCAGCGATACTACGGGGAACATTCAGTACTTC.

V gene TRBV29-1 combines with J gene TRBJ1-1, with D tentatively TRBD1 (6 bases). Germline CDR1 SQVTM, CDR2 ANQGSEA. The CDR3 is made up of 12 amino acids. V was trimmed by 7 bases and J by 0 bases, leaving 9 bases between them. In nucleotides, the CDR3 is TGCAGCGGGGGGCAGATGAACACTGAAGCTTTCTTT. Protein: CSGGQMNTEAFF.

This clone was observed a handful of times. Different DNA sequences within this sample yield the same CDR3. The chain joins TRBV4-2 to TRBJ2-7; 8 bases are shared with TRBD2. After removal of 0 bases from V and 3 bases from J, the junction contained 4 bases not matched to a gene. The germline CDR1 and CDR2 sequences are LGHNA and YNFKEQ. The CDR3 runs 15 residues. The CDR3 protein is CASSQEGAGVYEQYF. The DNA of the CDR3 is TGTGCCAGCAGCCAAGAAGGAGCGGGGGTCTACGAGCAGTACTTC.

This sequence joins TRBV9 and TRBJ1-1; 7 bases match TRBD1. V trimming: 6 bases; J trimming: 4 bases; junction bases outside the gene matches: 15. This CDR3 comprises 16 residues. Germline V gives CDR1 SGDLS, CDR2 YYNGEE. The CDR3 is CASTKRAAGGFTEAFF. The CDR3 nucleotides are TGTGCCAGCACCAAGCGGGCGGCAGGGGGTTTCACTGAAGCTTTCTTT. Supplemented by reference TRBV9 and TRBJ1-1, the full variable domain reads DSGVTQTPKHLITATGQRVTLRCSPRSGDLSVYWYQQSLDQGLQFLIQYYNGEERAKGNILERFSAQQFPDLHSELNLSSLELGDSALYFCASTKRAAGGFTEAFFGQGTRLTVV.

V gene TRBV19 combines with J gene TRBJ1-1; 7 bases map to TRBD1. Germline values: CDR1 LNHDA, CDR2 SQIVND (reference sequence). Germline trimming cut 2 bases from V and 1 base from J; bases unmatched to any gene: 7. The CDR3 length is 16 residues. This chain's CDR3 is CASSITSTGWNTEAFF. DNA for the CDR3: TGTGCCAGTAGTATAACATCGACAGGGTGGAACACTGAAGCTTTCTTT. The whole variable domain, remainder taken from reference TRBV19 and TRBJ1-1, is DGGITQSPKYLFRKEGQNVTLSCEQNLNHDAMYWYRQDPGQGLRLIYYSQIVNDFQKGDIAEGYSVSREKKESFPLTVTSAQKNPTAFYLCASSITSTGWNTEAFFGQGTRLTVV.

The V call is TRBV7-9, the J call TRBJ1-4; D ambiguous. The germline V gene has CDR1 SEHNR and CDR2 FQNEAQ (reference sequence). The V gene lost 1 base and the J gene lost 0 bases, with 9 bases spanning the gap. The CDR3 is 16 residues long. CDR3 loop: CASSLVTLATNEKLFF. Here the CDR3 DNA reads TGTGCCAGCAGCTTAGTGACACTTGCAACTAATGAAAAACTGTTTTTT.

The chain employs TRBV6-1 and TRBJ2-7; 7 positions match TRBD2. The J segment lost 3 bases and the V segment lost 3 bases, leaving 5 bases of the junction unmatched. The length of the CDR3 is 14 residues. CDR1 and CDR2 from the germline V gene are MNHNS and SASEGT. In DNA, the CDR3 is TGTGCCAGCAGTGAGGGAGGGAGTCTCTACGAGCAGTACGTC. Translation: CASSEGGSLYEQYV.

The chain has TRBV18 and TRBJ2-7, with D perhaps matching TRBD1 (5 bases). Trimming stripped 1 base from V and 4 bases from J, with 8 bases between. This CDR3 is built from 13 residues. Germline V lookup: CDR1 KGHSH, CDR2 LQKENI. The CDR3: CASSPLKGYEQYF. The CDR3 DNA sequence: TGTGCCAGCTCACCACTGAAGGGGTACGAGCAGTACTTC.

The CDR3: CASSFNPLAGTDTQYF. The CDR3 DNA reads TGCGCCAGCAGCTTTAACCCTCTAGCGGGAACCGATACGCAGTATTTT. The chain is built from TRBV5-1 and TRBJ2-3, with TRBD2 matching 9 bases. V lost 2 bases, J lost 6 bases, and 10 bases stayed unmatched. This CDR3 has 16 residues. CDR1 is SGHRS, CDR2 YFSETQ, per germline. Using reference TRBV5-1 and TRBJ2-3 for the parts outside the CDR3, the full variable domain is KAGVTQTPRYLIKTRGQQVTLSCSPISGHRSVSWYQQTPGQGLQFLFEYFSETQRNKGNFPGRFSGRQFSNSRSEMNVSTLELGDSALYLCASSFNPLAGTDTQYFGPGTRLTVL.